This T cell receptor beta chain was captured by sequencing in a study of cytomegalovirus exposure and HLA in healthy donors. Whole-study results and caveats: Later work found most CMV-associated TCR beta chains apparently HLA-restricted.

Trimming took off 5 bases at V and 2 bases at J, with 16 bases between the two ends. This CDR3 is built from 15 residues. The V gene's germline CDR1 is SGHAT and CDR2 FQNNGV. Concerning this clone itself: Its specificity is unknown.

Researchers ran the PCR with 60 Vbeta and 13 Jbeta primers. This table comes from immunoSEQ multiplex PCR, and its TCRdb copy is limited to in-frame clones, with some not included. The sample consists of 150,000 to 200,000 clones, about 77% of them appearing once. Sequenced: PBMCs. This TCR was recovered from a woman between 50 and 59 years old in good health and CMV-seronegative. V is TRBV11-2 and J is TRBJ2-7; D ambiguous. CDR3 loop: CASSLLSQTPYEQYF. The CDR3 DNA is TGTGCCAGCAGCCTCCTCTCCCAGACTCCCTACGAGCAGTACTTC.